The 3 T cell receptor beta chains below all came from one sample that was sequenced in a study of blood T cell repertoires in COVID-19. Clones were sequenced by immunoSEQ multiplex PCR, and TCRdb holds only the in-frame ones, with some missing. The sample has approximately 150,000 clones, around 83% seen once. The source material was peripheral blood. The receptor set was obtained from a human donor in a cohort sampled during active COVID-19.

The CDR3 spells CASSTPLAGGPGEQFF. CDR3 DNA sequence: TGTGCCAGCAGCACACCCCTAGCGGGAGGGCCCGGTGAGCAGTTCTTC. This chain links TRBV4-2 with TRBJ2-1; 12 bases are a match to TRBD2. This CDR3 is 16 amino acids long. V gave up 5 bases and J gave up 9 bases; unmatched junction bases: 11. Germline V gene sequence: CDR1 LGHNA, CDR2 YNFKEQ.

The chain links TRBV27 to TRBJ2-3; TRBD1 agrees at 9 bases. Germline V gives CDR1 MNHEY, CDR2 SMNVEV (reference sequence). Germline trimming cut 6 bases from V and 4 bases from J; bases unmatched to any gene: 8. This CDR3 is 15 amino acids long. DNA for the CDR3: TGTGCCAGCAGCAGAAACAGGGGGCGCGCAGATACGCAGTATTTT. Translated, it gives CASSRNRGRADTQYF.

The chain recombines TRBV7-6 with TRBJ2-1; possibly TRBD2 for D (6 bases). Trimming pared 5 bases from V and 7 bases from J, leaving 24 bases between. The CDR3 sequence is 17 residues long. CDR1 is SGHVS, CDR2 FNYEAQ, per germline. CDR3 loop: CASSLYQGGPMGNEQFF. CDR3 coding DNA: TGTGCCAGCAGCCTTTACCAGGGAGGACCTATGGGGAATGAGCAGTTCTTC.